These 32 T cell receptor beta chains came from one sample sequenced in a study of beta chain features in type 1 diabetes. Whole-study findings and limits: A moderate, significant TCRB CDR3 shortening appeared in type 1 diabetes across four CD4+ subsets.

No cognate antigen is known for these TCRs. As every portion of the isolated RNA was reverse transcribed, the sequencing read expressed TCRB transcripts. The method was immunoSEQ multiplex PCR; TCRdb's version includes in-frame clones alone and lacks a portion of them. The table has about 660,000 clones, about 14% seen once. The sample comprised naive CD4+ T cells from blood. These TCRs come from a man between 18 and 35 years old with type 1 diabetes.

V and J are TRBV19 and TRBJ2-1; D is perhaps TRBD1 (6 bases). The germline V and J ends were trimmed by 7 bases and 0 bases, with 10 bases remaining between them. The CDR3 is 14 amino acids. From germline, CDR1 is LNHDA and CDR2 SQIVND (reference sequence). The chain's CDR3 is CASIRDNSYNEQFF. Written as DNA, the CDR3 is TGTGCCAGTATTCGGGACAACTCCTACAATGAGCAGTTCTTC.

The chain combines TRBV30 with TRBJ1-1; 8 positions match TRBD1. The CDR3 runs 12 residues. V lost 8 bases to trimming and J lost 1 base; unmatched junction nucleotides: 3. Germline values: CDR1 GTSNPN, CDR2 SVGIG (reference sequence). CDR3 amino acids: CARDRTNTEAFF. The CDR3 nucleotides are TGTGCCCGGGACAGGACGAACACTGAAGCTTTCTTT.

This clone was detected only a few times. The chain couples TRBV5-1 to TRBJ2-2, with 10 bases identical to TRBD1. Germline CDR1 SGHRS, CDR2 YFSETQ. The V and J ends lost 3 bases and 6 bases, in that order; junction bases with no gene match: 8. The CDR3 spans 16 residues. This CDR3 is CASSYPRDRGPGELFF. As DNA, the CDR3 is TGCGCCAGCAGCTACCCCCGGGACAGGGGTCCCGGGGAGCTGTTTTTT.

The V and J genes are TRBV18 and TRBJ2-7; weak D call: TRBD2 (5 bases). V lost 4 bases and J 0 bases, leaving 13 bases between the germline ends. The CDR3 runs to 15 residues. Germline CDR1 is KGHSH and CDR2 is LQKENI. CDR3 nucleotide sequence: TGTGCCAGCTCACTCCGCCCCGGGAACTCCTACGAGCAGTACTTC. Translation gives CASSLRPGNSYEQYF.

This chain joins TRBV30 and TRBJ2-1, with D possibly matching TRBD1 (6 bases). This CDR3 spans 14 amino acids. Germline V gives CDR1 GTSNPN, CDR2 SVGIG (reference sequence). Trimming pared 4 bases from V and 4 bases from J, leaving 14 bases between. The CDR3 sequence: CAWNTGHSYNEQFF. CDR3 in DNA: TGTGCCTGGAATACGGGACACTCATACAATGAGCAGTTCTTC.

This chain connects TRBV20-1 to TRBJ2-4; D gene uncertain. The germline CDR1 and CDR2 sequences are DFQATT and SNEGSKA (reference sequence). With 4 bases removed from V and 10 bases from J, the gap between germline ends came to 8 bases. The CDR3 covers 10 residues. The CDR3 loop reads CSANGPIQYF. Here the CDR3 DNA reads TGCAGTGCTAACGGACCGATTCAGTACTTC.

The rearrangement joins TRBV5-1 to TRBJ2-1; D is ambiguous. Trimming left V 5 bases short and J 0 bases short, with 12 bases between. This CDR3 is built from 15 residues. CDR1 is SGHRS and CDR2 is YFSETQ in the germline V gene. The CDR3 DNA is TGCGCCAGCAGGCCTGACTCTAGCTCCTACAATGAGCAGTTCTTC. Its translation is CASRPDSSSYNEQFF.

CDR3 residues: CASSLAQLAGTSTDTQYF. DNA of the CDR3: TGCGCCAGCAGCTTGGCCCAACTAGCGGGGACTAGCACAGATACGCAGTATTTT. The gene calls are TRBV5-1 and TRBJ2-3; 10 nucleotides match TRBD2. Germline trimming cut 0 bases from V and 0 bases from J; bases unmatched to any gene: 7. The V gene's germline CDR1 is SGHRS and CDR2 YFSETQ. This CDR3 spans 18 amino acids.

This clone was counted between two and nine times. The genes are TRBV2 and TRBJ2-5; 9 nucleotides line up with TRBD2. Germline V CDR1 and CDR2: SNHLY, FYNNEI. CDR3 length: 16 amino acids. V lost 2 bases and J lost 0; bases outside the gene matches: 4. The CDR3 loop reads CASSEFSGGHQETQYF. The CDR3 DNA is TGTGCCAGCAGTGAATTTAGCGGGGGACACCAAGAGACCCAGTACTTC.

The chain employs TRBV7-3 and TRBJ1-3, with D possibly being TRBD1 (6 bases). CDR3 length equals 15 residues. V shed 0 bases and J shed 0 bases, with 6 bases lying between them. Germline-derived CDR1 and CDR2 are SGHTA and FQGTGA. The CDR3 sequence: CASSLTTGSGNTIYF. CDR3 sequence (DNA): TGTGCCAGCAGCTTAACGACAGGCTCTGGAAACACCATATATTTT.

This clone turned up a few times. The chain uses TRBV14 and TRBJ2-7; D is tentatively TRBD1 or TRBD2 (5 bases each). V lost 4 bases to trimming and J lost 3 bases, with 22 bases between them. The germline gives CDR1 SGHDN, CDR2 FVKESK. The CDR3 length is 17 residues. The CDR3 sequence: CASSPLGLGPTYYEQYF. The CDR3 coding sequence is TGTGCCAGCAGCCCCCTAGGTTTGGGACCGACCTACTACGAGCAGTACTTC.

The genes are TRBV11-1 and TRBJ1-1; no definite D call. V was pared by 2 bases and J by 4 bases, with 8 bases between. The CDR3 contains 13 residues. Germline V gives CDR1 SGHAT, CDR2 FQDESV (reference sequence). The DNA of the CDR3 is TGTGCCAGCAGCTTAAGTGAGGGCACTGAAGCTTTCTTT. Translated: CASSLSEGTEAFF.

This clone was found a few times. The chain is built from TRBV7-2 and TRBJ2-1, with D perhaps TRBD2 (6 bases). Trimming cost V 5 bases and J 8 bases, with 10 bases left between them. The CDR3 has 12 residues. Germline-derived CDR1 and CDR2 are SGHTA and FQGNSA. The CDR3: CASSPGGYEQFF. DNA of the CDR3: TGTGCCAGCAGCCCCGGGGGTTATGAGCAGTTCTTC.

This clone was counted between two and nine times. This chain uses TRBV6-5 with TRBJ2-5, with 8 bases fitting TRBD1. Germline V gene sequence: CDR1 MNHEY, CDR2 SVGAGI. The CDR3 contains 13 residues. V was pared by 6 bases and J by 5 bases, with 5 bases of the junction left unmatched. The CDR3 nucleotides are TGTGCCAGCAGGGTACAGGGGGTCGAGACCCAGTACTTC. This gives the protein CASRVQGVETQYF.

The V and J genes are TRBV7-9 and TRBJ2-1; D is perhaps TRBD2 (5 bases). Germline loops: CDR1 SEHNR, CDR2 FQNEAQ (reference sequence). V shed 5 bases and J shed 2 bases, with 10 bases lying between them. This CDR3 contains 14 residues. The CDR3 sequence is CASSPERTYNEQFF. The CDR3, as DNA: TGTGCCAGCAGCCCGGAGCGGACCTACAATGAGCAGTTCTTC.

This clone has a handful of counts. This chain links TRBV10-3 with TRBJ2-3; D may match TRBD1 or TRBD2 (5 bases each). Germline V gives CDR1 ENHRY, CDR2 SYGVKD. The CDR3 is 14 amino acids. Deletions cut 7 bases from V and 2 bases from J, with 13 bases between. For the CDR3, the DNA is TGTGCCATCATTCCGGGACCCAACACAGATACGCAGTATTTT. This codes for CAIIPGPNTDTQYF.

This clone was counted a few times. The chain has TRBV7-3 and TRBJ1-2, with TRBD1 matching 9 bases. V lost 3 bases and J lost 6; bases outside the gene matches: 2. CDR1 and CDR2 (germline): SGHTA, FQGTGA. The CDR3 runs to 13 residues. CDR3 loop: CASSLGQGHGYTF. CDR3 sequence (DNA): TGTGCCAGCAGCTTGGGACAGGGACATGGCTACACCTTC.

This clone has more than one count but fewer than ten. Here the CDR3 DNA reads TGCGCCAGCAGCTCAGGGGCCTCGAGGGTCTACAATGAGCAGTTCTTC. Its protein product is CASSSGASRVYNEQFF. The rearrangement uses TRBV4-1 and TRBJ2-1; tentatively, D is TRBD1 (6 bases). V was clipped by 5 bases and J by 3 bases, with 17 bases between them. The germline CDR1 and CDR2 sequences are MGHRA and YSYEKL. The CDR3 totals 16 residues.

This clone was seen only a few times. The chain is built from TRBV7-9 and TRBJ1-2, with D possibly being TRBD1 (6 bases). The CDR3 is made up of 16 amino acids. The germline V gene has CDR1 SEHNR and CDR2 FQNEAQ (reference sequence). V was cut by 5 bases and J by 6 bases, with 22 bases left in between. The CDR3 DNA reads TGTGCCAGCAGCGCACCGGAGACAGGCCTCCTTGATGGCTACACCTTC. Translated, it gives CASSAPETGLLDGYTF.

This chain uses TRBV7-2 with TRBJ1-3; D is undetermined. The germline gives CDR1 SGHTA, CDR2 FQGNSA. V was shortened by 1 base and J by 0 bases, with 4 bases between the two germline ends. The CDR3 totals 14 residues. CDR3 nucleotide sequence: TGTGCCAGCAGCTTAGGCCACTCTGGAAACACCATATATTTT. Amino acids: CASSLGHSGNTIYF. Supplemented by reference TRBV7-2 and TRBJ1-3, the full variable domain reads GAGVSQSPSNKVTEKGKDVELRCDPISGHTALYWYRQSLGQGLEFLIYFQGNSAPDKSGLPSDRFSAERTGGSVSTLTIQRTQQEDSAVYLCASSLGHSGNTIYFGEGSWLTVV.

The CDR3: CASSPKVPLNTEAFF. The CDR3 coding sequence is TGTGCCAGCTCACCCAAGGTACCACTGAACACTGAAGCTTTCTTT. The chain recombines TRBV18 with TRBJ1-1; the D is unclear. This CDR3 spans 15 amino acids. Trimming removed 3 bases at V and 0 bases at J, with 11 bases between. Germline values: CDR1 KGHSH, CDR2 LQKENI.

This clone was detected only a few times. The chain links TRBV5-1 to TRBJ1-5; D uncertain. The CDR3 covers 15 residues. V lost 0 bases and J 2 bases, leaving 9 bases between the germline ends. Germline CDR1 is SGHRS and CDR2 is YFSETQ. The CDR3, as DNA: TGCGCCAGCAGCTTGGGAGTCGGGGGCAATCAGCCCCAGCATTTT. Its translation is CASSLGVGGNQPQHF.

This rearrangement joins TRBV7-2 to TRBJ2-6; D remains unclear. Germline loops: CDR1 SGHTA, CDR2 FQGNSA. V shed 4 bases and J shed 0 bases, with 10 bases lying between them. The CDR3 consists of 16 residues. CDR3 in DNA: TGTGCCAGCAGCTCCCCAGGTTCCTCTGGGGCCAACGTCCTGACTTTC. It codes for CASSSPGSSGANVLTF.

This clone appeared a few times. The chain joins TRBV5-1 to TRBJ2-1; D is possibly TRBD1 (6 bases). CDR1 and CDR2 from the germline V gene are SGHRS and YFSETQ. This CDR3 spans 15 amino acids. Between the trimmed V and J ends, which lost 2 bases and 2 bases, there was a span of 11 bases. The CDR3 region has the DNA TGCGCCAGCAGCTTTTCAGGGGTAACCTACAATGAGCAGTTCTTC. Translation gives CASSFSGVTYNEQFF.

This clone was observed a few times. The chain uses TRBV20-1 and TRBJ1-1; D unclear. Looked up from germline, CDR1 is DFQATT and CDR2 is SNEGSKA (reference sequence). The CDR3 sequence is 11 residues long. This chain's CDR3 is CRSKFNTEAFF. In DNA, the CDR3 is TGCCGCTCCAAGTTTAACACTGAAGCTTTCTTT.

This clone was found a few times. The V call is TRBV5-1, the J call TRBJ2-1; perhaps TRBD2 as D (6 bases). Trimming took 4 bases from V and 7 from J, leaving 18 bases between them. The CDR3 runs to 15 residues. Germline V CDR1 and CDR2: SGHRS, YFSETQ. As DNA, the CDR3 is TGCGCCAGCAGCCCTCCGAGTAGCGGCTTTAATGAGCAGTTCTTC. The encoded protein is CASSPPSSGFNEQFF.

Only a few counts were recorded for this clone. This rearrangement joins TRBV2 to TRBJ2-6, with 10 bases lining up with TRBD1. Germline V gene lookup returns CDR1 SNHLY and CDR2 FYNNEI. The CDR3 length is 14 residues. The V gene end was trimmed by 6 bases and the J gene end by 8 bases; junction bases not matched to a gene: 4. CDR3: CASSRDRGSNVLTF. CDR3 nucleotide sequence: TGTGCCAGCAGCCGGGACAGGGGATCCAACGTCCTGACTTTC.

The V call is TRBV9, the J call TRBJ2-2, with no clear D. The CDR3 covers 14 residues. V lost 4 bases and J 4 bases, leaving 11 bases between the germline ends. Germline V gives CDR1 SGDLS, CDR2 YYNGEE. CDR3 nucleotides: TGTGCCAGCAGCCTCTCCGGCGGCACCGGGGAGCTGTTTTTT. It is translated as CASSLSGGTGELFF.

The chain joins TRBV18 to TRBJ2-5; 7 nucleotides line up with TRBD1. The V and J ends lost 1 base and 5 bases, in that order; junction bases with no gene match: 4. CDR3 length: 14 amino acids. Per the germline V gene, CDR1 is KGHSH and CDR2 is LQKENI. The CDR3 bases are TGTGCCAGCTCACCACAGGGGGCGAGGGAGACCCAGTACTTC. Its translation is CASSPQGARETQYF.

The V call is TRBV7-3, the J call TRBJ2-1, with TRBD2 matching over 8 bases. Looked up from germline, CDR1 is SGHTA and CDR2 is FQGTGA. Trimming took 5 bases from V and 2 from J; bases not matched to a gene: 5. The CDR3 is 15 amino acids. The CDR3 is CASSPQRGTYNEQFF. The CDR3 nucleotides are TGTGCCAGCAGCCCGCAGCGGGGGACCTACAATGAGCAGTTCTTC.

This chain uses TRBV11-1 with TRBJ2-4; D is unclear. V lost 3 bases and J 8 bases, leaving 11 bases between the germline ends. The CDR3 totals 13 residues. Germline V lookup: CDR1 SGHAT, CDR2 FQDESV (reference sequence). The CDR3 DNA reads as TGTGCCAGCAGCTTCGGAATCCGGGACATTCAGTACTTC. Translation gives CASSFGIRDIQYF.

The sample holds a few counts of this clone. The rearrangement joins TRBV29-1 to TRBJ2-3; TRBD2 agrees at 11 bases. Trimming removed 4 bases from V and 0 bases from J; junction bases left unmatched: 0. The CDR3 is made up of 14 amino acids. The germline gives CDR1 SQVTM, CDR2 ANQGSEA. The CDR3 loop is CSVASGGSTDTQYF. In DNA, the CDR3 is TGCAGCGTTGCTAGCGGGGGGAGCACAGATACGCAGTATTTT.